The clone carrying this T cell receptor (beta chain) was observed a handful of times. Its antigen is as yet unknown. This entry belongs to a study of cytomegalovirus exposure and HLA in healthy donors. PCR involved 60 Vbeta and 13 Jbeta primers. Per the original data handling: Some 11 million of the roughly 80 million unique TCR beta chains counted in a later analysis were shared. Assay: immunoSEQ multiplex PCR; the TCRdb copy retains only in-frame clones and omits some. That table is the source of V, J and clone size, and D and trimming were worked out from the DNA. Among 200,000 to 250,000 clones listed, around four fifths were seen once. The study sampled nominally healthy donors, though unrecorded immune exposures were likely. Trimming pared 5 bases from V and 6 bases from J, leaving 17 bases between. In germline, CDR1 is SGHTA, CDR2 FQGNSA. CDR3 length equals 15 residues. Overall study findings and caveats: A later analysis associated 15,000 to 20,000 TCR beta sequences with HLA alleles at a 0.05 false discovery rate. From TCR beta sequences, most subjects' HLA-A and HLA-B alleles were reportedly predicted accurately.

Material for sequencing was PBMCs. This rearrangement joins TRBV7-2 to TRBJ1-5; a possible D gene is TRBD1 (5 bases). This sequence was found in a man aged 45-65 years in good health and CMV-seronegative. The CDR3 reads CASSQNKGLTQPQHF. CDR3 coding DNA: TGTGCCAGCAGCCAAAATAAGGGGTTGACTCAGCCCCAGCATTTT.